The text below deals with one T cell receptor beta chain. The data were taken from a study of T cell responses to AZD1222 COVID-19 vaccine. TCRdb keeps only in-frame clones here, not all; method: immunoSEQ multiplex PCR. Of fewer than 140,000 clones listed, about 90% are singletons. Losses at the gene ends were 4 bases for V and 7 bases for J; bases not matched to a gene: 7. Looked up from germline, CDR1 is MNHNY and CDR2 is SVGAGI (reference sequence). The CDR3 totals 13 residues. The V and J genes are TRBV6-6 and TRBJ2-7, with 7 bases that match TRBD1. Sequences were derived from peripheral blood, sampled on day 0 of AZD1222 vaccination. This clonotype originated in an adult in good health. CDR3 in DNA: TGTGCCAGCAGTTGGACAGGTTCGGGAGAGCAGTACTTC. Its protein product is CASSWTGSGEQYF.